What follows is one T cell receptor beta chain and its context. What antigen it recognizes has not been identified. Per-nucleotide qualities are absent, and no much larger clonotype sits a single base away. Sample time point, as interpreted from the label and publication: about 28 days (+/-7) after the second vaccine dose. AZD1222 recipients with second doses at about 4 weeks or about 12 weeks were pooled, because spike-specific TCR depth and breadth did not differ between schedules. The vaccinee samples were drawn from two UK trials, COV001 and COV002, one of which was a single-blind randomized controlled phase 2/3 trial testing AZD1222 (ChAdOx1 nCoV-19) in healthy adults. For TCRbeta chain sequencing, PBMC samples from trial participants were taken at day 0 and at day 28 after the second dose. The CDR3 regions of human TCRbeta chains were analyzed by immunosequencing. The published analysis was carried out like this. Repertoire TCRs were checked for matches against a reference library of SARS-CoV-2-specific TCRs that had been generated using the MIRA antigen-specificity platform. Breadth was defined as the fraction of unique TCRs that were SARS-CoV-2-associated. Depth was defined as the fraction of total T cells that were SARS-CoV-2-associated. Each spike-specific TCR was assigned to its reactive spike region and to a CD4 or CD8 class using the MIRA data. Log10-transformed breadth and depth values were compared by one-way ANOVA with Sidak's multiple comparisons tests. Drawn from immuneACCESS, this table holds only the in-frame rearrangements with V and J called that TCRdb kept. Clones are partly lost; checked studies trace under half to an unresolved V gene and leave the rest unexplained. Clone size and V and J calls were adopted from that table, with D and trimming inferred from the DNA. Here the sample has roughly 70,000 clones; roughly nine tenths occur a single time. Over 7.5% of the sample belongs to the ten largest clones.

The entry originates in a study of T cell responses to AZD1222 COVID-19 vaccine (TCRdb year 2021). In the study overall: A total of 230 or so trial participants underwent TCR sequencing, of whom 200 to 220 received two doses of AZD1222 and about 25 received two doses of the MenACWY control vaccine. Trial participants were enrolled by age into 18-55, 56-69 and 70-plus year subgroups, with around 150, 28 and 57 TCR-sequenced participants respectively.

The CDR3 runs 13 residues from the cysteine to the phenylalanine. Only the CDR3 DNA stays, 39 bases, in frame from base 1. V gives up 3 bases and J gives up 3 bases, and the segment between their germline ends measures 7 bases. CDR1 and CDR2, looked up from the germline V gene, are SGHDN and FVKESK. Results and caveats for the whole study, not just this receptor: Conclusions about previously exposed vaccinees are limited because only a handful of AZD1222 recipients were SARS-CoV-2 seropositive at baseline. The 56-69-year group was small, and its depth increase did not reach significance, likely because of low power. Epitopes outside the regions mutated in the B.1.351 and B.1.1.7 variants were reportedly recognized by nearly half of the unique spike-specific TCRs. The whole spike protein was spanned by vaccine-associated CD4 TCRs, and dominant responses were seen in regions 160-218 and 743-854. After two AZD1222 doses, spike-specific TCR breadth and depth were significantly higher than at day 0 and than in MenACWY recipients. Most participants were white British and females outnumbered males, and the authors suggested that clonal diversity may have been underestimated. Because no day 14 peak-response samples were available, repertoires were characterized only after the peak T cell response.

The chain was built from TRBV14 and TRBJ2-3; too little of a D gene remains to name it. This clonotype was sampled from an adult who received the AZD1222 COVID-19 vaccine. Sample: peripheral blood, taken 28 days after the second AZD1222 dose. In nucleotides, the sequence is TGTGCCAGCAGCCATTTTGGGACAGATACGCAGTATTTT. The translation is CASSHFGTDTQYF.